This TCR beta chain was captured in a study of metastatic and nonmetastatic thyroid tumors. Patients underwent thyroid surgery, and none had received any treatment before it. Germline CDR1 is MGHRA and CDR2 is YSYEKL. The CDR3 contains 16 residues. Notes on this clone: It may be a read error: a sequence one base away is much more abundant. The same CDR3 can be traced to other DNA sequences in this sample.

TCRdb re-called clones from the PCR reads using MiXCR. Here the sample spans about 24,000 clones, roughly 23% being singletons. The J gene is TRBJ2-6, the V gene TRBV4-1; possibly TRBD2 for D (7 bases). The material sequenced was blood. The receptor was derived from a female donor with papillary thyroid cancer or a benign thyroid nodule (not recorded which). Some clones in this sample may be carry-over from other donors' samples. This CDR3 reads CASSQGGGAGANVLTF. In DNA, the CDR3 is TGTGCCAGCAGCCAAGGAGGGGGGGCTGGGGCCAACGTCCTGACTTTC.